Below, 3 T cell receptor beta chains from the same sample are listed, as sequenced in a study of T-cell memory formation after mild COVID-19. Via MiXCR, TCRdb re-called the 5' RACE reads, giving one row per CDR3 protein. The sample has under 400,000 distinct CDR3 sequences, around 21% seen once. The sample consisted of PBMCs or a T cell subset sorted from them (not recorded which). The receptors derive from an adult woman who had mild COVID-19 (a few samples of this study predate the infection). Cell type and time point are not known.

The rearrangement uses TRBV7-9 and TRBJ2-1; TRBD2 agrees at 10 bases. CDR3 length: 16 amino acids. J was trimmed by 2 bases and V by 7 bases; bases with no gene match: 8. Germline V gene data show CDR1 as SEHNR and CDR2 as FQNEAQ (reference sequence). This CDR3 reads CASTERTSGTYNEQFF. In DNA, the CDR3 is TGTGCCAGCACCGAACGGACTAGCGGAACCTACAATGAGCAGTTCTTC.

Only a few counts were recorded for this clonotype. V gene TRBV12-3 or TRBV12-4 combines with J gene TRBJ2-6; D might be TRBD2 (6 bases). The CDR3 loop spans 16 amino acids. With 7 bases removed from V and 0 bases from J, the gap between germline ends came to 13 bases. The CDR3 protein is CASIPRRGSGANVLTF. The DNA of the CDR3 is TGTGCCAGCATCCCGAGGAGGGGCTCTGGGGCCAACGTCCTGACTTTC.

This clonotype was seen repeatedly, ten times or more. The CDR3 here is CASSPRTDSYEQYF. The CDR3 DNA follows: TGTGCCAGTAGTCCCCGGACGGACTCCTACGAGCAGTACTTC. This rearrangement joins TRBV19 to TRBJ2-7; no definite D call. Trimming removed 5 bases at V and 0 bases at J, with 11 bases between. CDR3 length equals 14 residues. CDR1 is LNHDA, CDR2 SQIVND, per germline (reference sequence).